The clone carrying this T cell receptor beta chain was detected only a few times. Its antigen remains unidentified. This sample was included in a study of T-cell memory formation after mild COVID-19. General study points: Researchers report contracting CD4+ clones mostly in CM and EM, with CD8+ clones in EMRA. Prior to infection, memory already included some responding clones, suggesting cross-reactive memory joined. Clones shrinking from day 15 to 85 showed even CD4/CD8 mixes; later expanders tilted CD4+.

Germline trimming cut 5 bases from V and 8 bases from J; bases unmatched to any gene: 9. The germline V gene encodes CDR1 MNHEY and CDR2 SVGEGT. The CDR3 consists of 15 residues. Constant-segment primers and 5'RACE yielded cDNA libraries for TCR alpha and TCR beta, each carrying sample barcodes and UMIs. MiXCR, run by TCRdb on the 5' RACE reads, gives a single entry per CDR3 protein. The table has 300,000 or so distinct CDR3 sequences, under 20% seen once; the top ten hold roughly 24%. V gene TRBV6-2 or TRBV6-3 combines with J gene TRBJ1-1; 12 bases map to TRBD1. Source material: PBMCs or a T cell subset sorted from them (not recorded which). The sequence was obtained from a young man who had mild COVID-19 (a few samples of this study predate the infection). Cell type and time point are not known. The CDR3 loop reads CASSGGQGALREAFF. The DNA of the CDR3 is TGTGCCAGCAGTGGGGGACAGGGGGCGTTAAGGGAAGCTTTCTTT.